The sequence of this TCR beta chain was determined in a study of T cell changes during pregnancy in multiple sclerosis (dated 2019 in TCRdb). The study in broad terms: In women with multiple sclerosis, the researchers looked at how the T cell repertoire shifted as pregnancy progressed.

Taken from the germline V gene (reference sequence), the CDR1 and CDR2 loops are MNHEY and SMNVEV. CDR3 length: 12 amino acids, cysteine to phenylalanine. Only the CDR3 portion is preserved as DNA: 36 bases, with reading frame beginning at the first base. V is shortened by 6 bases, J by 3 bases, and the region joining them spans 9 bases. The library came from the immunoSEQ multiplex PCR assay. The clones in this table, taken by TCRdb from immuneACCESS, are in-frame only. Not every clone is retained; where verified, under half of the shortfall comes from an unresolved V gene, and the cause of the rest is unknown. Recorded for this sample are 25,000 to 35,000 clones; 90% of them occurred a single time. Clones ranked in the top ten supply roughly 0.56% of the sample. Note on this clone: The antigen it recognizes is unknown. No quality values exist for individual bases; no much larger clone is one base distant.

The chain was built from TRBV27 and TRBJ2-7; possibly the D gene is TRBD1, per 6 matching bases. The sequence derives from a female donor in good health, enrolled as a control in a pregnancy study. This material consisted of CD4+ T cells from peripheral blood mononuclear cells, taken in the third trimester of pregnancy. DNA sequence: TGTGCCAGCAGGAGGACAGTCTACGAGCAGTACTTC. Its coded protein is CASRRTVYEQYF.